This T cell receptor beta chain comes out of a study of T cells in Graves' hyperthyroidism and ophthalmopathy. The sample holds a few counts of this clonotype. J was trimmed by 6 bases and V by 6 bases; bases with no gene match: 4. Germline lookup yields CDR1 MNHNS and CDR2 SASEGT. The CDR3 is made up of 15 amino acids. It was 8 to 10 ml of fresh peripheral blood that supplied the PBMCs. Amplified TCR beta CDR3 regions came from RNA transcripts. HTBI primers were employed in a first-round RT-PCR of the TCR CDR3. Each CDR3 protein gets one entry after TCRdb re-called the multiplex PCR reads with MiXCR. The table has some 400,000 distinct CDR3 sequences, roughly 14% seen once.

The chain recombines TRBV6-1 with TRBJ2-1, with 14 bases matching TRBD2. The source is an older woman with Graves' hyperthyroidism. Sequenced sample: blood. DNA for the CDR3: TGTGCCAGCAGGAGGACTAGCGGGAGGATCAATGAGCAGTTCTTC. The encoded protein is CASRRTSGRINEQFF.